These 27 T cell receptor beta chains came from one sample sequenced in a study of cytomegalovirus exposure and HLA in healthy donors. The PCR ran on 60 Vbeta and 13 Jbeta primers. Assay used: immunoSEQ multiplex PCR; TCRdb lists only in-frame clones, some missing. The sample yields some 45,000 clones, 40% to 60% seen once. The specimen sequenced was PBMCs. The origin of the receptors is a human donor in good health.

V is TRBV9 and J is TRBJ1-1; the D is unclear. The CDR3 length is 13 residues. The V gene lost 0 bases and the J gene lost 7 bases, with 10 bases spanning the gap. The germline V gene has CDR1 SGDLS and CDR2 YYNGEE. CDR3 sequence reads: CASSVDWAGEAFF. The CDR3 DNA is TGTGCCAGCAGCGTAGACTGGGCGGGTGAAGCTTTCTTT. Drawing the rest from reference TRBV9 and TRBJ1-1, the complete variable domain is DSGVTQTPKHLITATGQRVTLRCSPRSGDLSVYWYQQSLDQGLQFLIQYYNGEERAKGNILERFSAQQFPDLHSELNLSSLELGDSALYFCASSVDWAGEAFFGQGTRLTVV.

The chain has TRBV4-3 and TRBJ1-2; D is perhaps TRBD1 (6 bases). The germline V gene encodes CDR1 LGHNA and CDR2 YSLEER. The CDR3 is 15 amino acids. V was cut by 4 bases and J by 4 bases, with 16 bases left in between. In DNA form, the CDR3 reads TGCGCCAGCAGCCCTCGACAGGCTGGGGGCTATGGCTACACCTTC. Its protein is CASSPRQAGGYGYTF.

To note about this clone: Other DNA sequences from this sample encode an identical CDR3 as well. This chain connects TRBV28 to TRBJ2-7; tentative D call: TRBD2 (6 bases). The CDR3 runs 15 residues. In germline, CDR1 is MDHEN, CDR2 SYDVKM. The V end lost 3 bases, the J end lost 4 bases, and 16 bases lay between the germline ends. CDR3 sequence reads: CASSFFPGSIYEQYF. CDR3 nucleotides: TGTGCCAGCAGTTTCTTCCCCGGGAGTATTTACGAGCAGTACTTC.

The rearrangement uses TRBV4-3 and TRBJ2-7; D is uncertain. V lost 0 bases and J lost 1, with 7 bases in between. This CDR3 is 14 amino acids long. Per germline, CDR1 LGHNA and CDR2 YSLEER. CDR3 sequence: CASSQDSVSYEQYF. CDR3 bases: TGCGCCAGCAGCCAAGATTCGGTGTCCTACGAGCAGTACTTC.

CDR3 coding DNA: TGTGCCAGTTCCGACAGGGCGGGGGATACGCAGTATTTT. Amino acids: CASSDRAGDTQYF. V usage is TRBV7-2 and J usage is TRBJ2-3, with a weak D call TRBD1 (7 bases). The CDR3 is 13 residues long. The germline V and J ends were trimmed by 9 bases and 6 bases, with 16 bases remaining between them. In germline, CDR1 is SGHTA, CDR2 FQGNSA.

The chain links TRBV6-5 to TRBJ1-1, with a weak D call TRBD1 (6 bases). In germline, CDR1 is MNHEY, CDR2 SVGAGI. This CDR3 spans 13 amino acids. The V gene lost 4 bases and the J gene lost 7 bases, with 13 bases spanning the gap. CDR3 residues: CASSLQGYDEAFF. As DNA, the CDR3 is TGTGCCAGCAGTTTACAGGGTTACGATGAAGCTTTCTTT.

The V gene is TRBV19, the J gene TRBJ2-3; 9 nucleotides align to TRBD2. Losses at the gene ends were 0 bases for V and 2 bases for J; bases not matched to a gene: 6. The CDR3 is 17 amino acids. The germline V gene has CDR1 LNHDA and CDR2 SQIVND (reference sequence). CDR3 in DNA: TGTGCCAGTAGTATAGATCGGAAGCGGGAGGCCACAGATACGCAGTATTTT. Translation gives CASSIDRKREATDTQYF.

In this sample, this clone turned up a few times. The gene calls are TRBV6-6 and TRBJ2-7, with 11 bases that match TRBD1. Germline assignment: CDR1 MNHNY and CDR2 SVGAGI (reference sequence). V lost 6 bases to trimming and J lost 3 bases; unmatched junction nucleotides: 10. The CDR3 has 16 residues. The CDR3 nucleotides read TGTGCCAGCAGGCCGGGTATGGGGACAGGGGGCTACGAGCAGTACTTC. This gives the protein CASRPGMGTGGYEQYF.

In nucleotides, the CDR3 is TGTGCCAGCAGCTTAAGGACTAAAGACTTATTTAGCACAGATACGCAGTATTTT. It translates to CASSLRTKDLFSTDTQYF. This chain links TRBV7-2 with TRBJ2-3, with a possible D match to TRBD2 (6 bases). The germline V gene encodes CDR1 SGHTA and CDR2 FQGNSA. The CDR3 has 18 residues. V shed 2 bases and J shed 0 bases, with 18 bases lying between them.

The chain recombines TRBV5-4 with TRBJ1-5; D remains ambiguous. The V and J ends lost 1 base and 0 bases respectively, with 8 bases between them. The CDR3 runs 15 residues. Germline V gives CDR1 SGHNT, CDR2 YYREEE (reference sequence). The CDR3 is CASSLWANSNQPQHF. The CDR3 region has the DNA TGTGCCAGCAGCTTGTGGGCAAATAGCAATCAGCCCCAGCATTTT.

The gene calls are TRBV5-1 and TRBJ1-3; no clear D gene. Germline values: CDR1 SGHRS, CDR2 YFSETQ. CDR3 length: 15 residues. The ends were cut back, 4 bases at V and 0 bases at J, with 11 bases in the middle. The CDR3 DNA reads as TGCGCCAGCAGCGCCACTTTTATCTCTGGAAACACCATATATTTT. Its translation: CASSATFISGNTIYF.

J is TRBJ1-3 and V is TRBV7-2; the D gene is possibly TRBD1 (6 bases). Germline-derived CDR1 and CDR2 are SGHTA and FQGNSA. The CDR3 runs to 16 residues. V lost 5 bases and J lost 0, with 14 bases in between. This CDR3 reads CASSPGQTLSGNTIYF. In DNA, the CDR3 is TGTGCCAGCAGCCCCGGACAGACACTCTCTGGAAACACCATATATTTT.

V is TRBV7-3 and J is TRBJ2-1; 10 nucleotides line up with TRBD2. V shed 4 bases, J shed 8 bases, and the junction held 11 bases outside the gene matches. The germline gives CDR1 SGHTA, CDR2 FQGTGA. CDR3 length: 16 residues. CDR3 DNA: TGTGCCAGCAGCTCCCTCACTAGCGGGAAGACGGATGAGCAGTTCTTC. This gives the protein CASSSLTSGKTDEQFF.

This chain joins TRBV6-1 and TRBJ1-1; maybe TRBD1 (5 bases). Germline V lookup: CDR1 MNHNS, CDR2 SASEGT. Trimming removed 6 bases from V and 1 base from J, with 12 bases in between. This CDR3 region has 14 residues. DNA of the CDR3: TGTGCCAGCAGCCCCGCGGGGGGGAACACTGAAGCTTTCTTT. It codes for CASSPAGGNTEAFF.

The J gene is TRBJ2-1, the V gene TRBV18; 14 bases match TRBD2. V lost 5 bases to trimming and J lost 6 bases; unmatched junction nucleotides: 6. The CDR3 runs to 16 residues. Germline CDR1 is KGHSH and CDR2 is LQKENI. The CDR3 region is CASSARLAGGGNEQFF. Written as DNA, the CDR3 is TGTGCCAGCTCAGCCCGACTAGCGGGAGGGGGCAATGAGCAGTTCTTC.

This clone was counted only a few times. This chain connects TRBV9 to TRBJ1-1, with D perhaps matching TRBD1 (5 bases). The germline V gene encodes CDR1 SGDLS and CDR2 YYNGEE. There are 14 residues in the CDR3. V was trimmed by 2 bases and J by 1 base, leaving 9 bases between them. CDR3 bases: TGTGCCAGCAGCGTCGGGGGGACGAACACTGAAGCTTTCTTT. Translated, it gives CASSVGGTNTEAFF.

The chain links TRBV7-2 to TRBJ2-5; 9 bases are shared with TRBD1. V shed 5 bases and J 5 bases; nucleotides not matched to a gene: 15. Germline V lookup: CDR1 SGHTA, CDR2 FQGNSA. This CDR3 is 17 amino acids long. CDR3 residues: CASSPGQGSPARETQYF. The DNA for the CDR3 is TGTGCCAGCAGCCCGGGACAGGGTTCCCCCGCGAGGGAGACCCAGTACTTC.

The V call is TRBV7-8, the J call TRBJ2-2, with 9 nucleotides matching TRBD2. Germline lookup yields CDR1 SGHVS and CDR2 FQNEAQ. This CDR3 region has 18 residues. The junction had 10 bases not matched to a gene; V was cut back by 1 base and J by 4 bases. This CDR3 is CASSLVDSGGLRTGELFF. The CDR3 coding sequence is TGTGCCAGCAGCTTAGTGGACAGCGGGGGGCTCCGCACCGGGGAGCTGTTTTTT.

CDR3 region: CASSTRDRGLETQYF. CDR3 nucleotides: TGTGCCAGTTCAACCAGGGACAGGGGGTTAGAGACCCAGTACTTC. The chain employs TRBV7-6 and TRBJ2-5; TRBD1 aligns across 11 bases. The CDR3 totals 15 residues. V lost 9 bases and J lost 4; bases outside the gene matches: 10. Germline V gene lookup returns CDR1 SGHVS and CDR2 FNYEAQ.

The chain couples TRBV5-4 to TRBJ1-6, with D possibly TRBD1 on 6 matching bases. The V gene lost 6 bases and the J gene lost 6 bases, with 16 bases spanning the gap. The CDR3 extends over 15 amino acids. Germline V gene data show CDR1 as SGHNT and CDR2 as YYREEE (reference sequence). The CDR3 bases are TGTGCCAGCACCATACAGGGAGCAGGTAATTCACCCCTCCACTTT. This sequence encodes CASTIQGAGNSPLHF.

This chain uses TRBV18 with TRBJ2-3, with 15 bases fitting TRBD2. Germline assignment: CDR1 KGHSH and CDR2 LQKENI. The V gene end was trimmed by 6 bases and the J gene end by 4 bases; junction bases not matched to a gene: 2. The CDR3 is 15 amino acids. The CDR3 sequence: CASSGLAGGADTQYF. The CDR3 region has the DNA TGTGCCAGCTCGGGACTAGCGGGGGGCGCAGATACGCAGTATTTT.

V gene TRBV7-3 combines with J gene TRBJ2-5, with 7 positions matching TRBD2. J lost 5 bases, V lost 2 bases, and 11 bases had no gene match. Germline CDR1 is SGHTA and CDR2 is FQGTGA. The CDR3 contains 16 residues. The CDR3 sequence: CASSLDGPREGETQYF. The CDR3 nucleotides are TGTGCCAGCAGCTTAGATGGTCCCAGGGAGGGTGAGACCCAGTACTTC.

Only a few counts were recorded for this clone. CDR3 nucleotides: TGTGCCAGCAGCTTAAGGCGGGAGGGGAACAATGAGCAGTTCTTC. This encodes CASSLRREGNNEQFF. The gene calls are TRBV7-9 and TRBJ2-1; 9 bases line up with TRBD2. The CDR3 has 15 residues. From germline, CDR1 is SEHNR and CDR2 FQNEAQ (reference sequence). Germline trimming cut 2 bases from V and 5 bases from J; bases unmatched to any gene: 4.

Only a few counts were recorded for this clone. This chain uses TRBV18 with TRBJ2-7, with 7 bases that match TRBD2. Germline values: CDR1 KGHSH, CDR2 LQKENI. This CDR3 has 11 residues. V shed 3 bases and J 7 bases; nucleotides not matched to a gene: 0. The CDR3 reads CASSPGREQYF. CDR3 in DNA: TGTGCCAGCTCACCCGGGAGGGAGCAGTACTTC.

The genes are TRBV7-9 and TRBJ1-3; a possible D gene is TRBD1 (6 bases). CDR1 and CDR2 from the germline V gene are SEHNR and FQNEAQ (reference sequence). V was cut by 8 bases and J by 4 bases, with 15 bases left in between. The CDR3 has 14 residues. The chain's CDR3 is CASARGGAGNTIYF. DNA for the CDR3: TGTGCCAGCGCTCGGGGGGGGGCCGGAAACACCATATATTTT.

The gene calls are TRBV19 and TRBJ1-2; 7 nucleotides line up with TRBD1. Trimming at V came to 4 bases and at J to 9 bases, leaving 14 bases not matched to a gene. CDR3 length: 15 residues. The germline V gene encodes CDR1 LNHDA and CDR2 SQIVND (reference sequence). The CDR3 is CASSKGQGVRSSYTF. DNA for the CDR3: TGTGCCAGTAGTAAGGGGCAGGGGGTGCGAAGTAGCTACACCTTC.

This clone has a handful of counts. The chain has TRBV2 and TRBJ2-7; 7 bases agree with TRBD2. Trimming removed 7 bases from V and 2 bases from J; junction bases left unmatched: 8. Germline lookup yields CDR1 SNHLY and CDR2 FYNNEI. The CDR3 runs to 14 residues. The DNA of the CDR3 is TGTGCCAGCACCCAGCCCGGGACTACCTACGAGCAGTACTTC. Protein: CASTQPGTTYEQYF.